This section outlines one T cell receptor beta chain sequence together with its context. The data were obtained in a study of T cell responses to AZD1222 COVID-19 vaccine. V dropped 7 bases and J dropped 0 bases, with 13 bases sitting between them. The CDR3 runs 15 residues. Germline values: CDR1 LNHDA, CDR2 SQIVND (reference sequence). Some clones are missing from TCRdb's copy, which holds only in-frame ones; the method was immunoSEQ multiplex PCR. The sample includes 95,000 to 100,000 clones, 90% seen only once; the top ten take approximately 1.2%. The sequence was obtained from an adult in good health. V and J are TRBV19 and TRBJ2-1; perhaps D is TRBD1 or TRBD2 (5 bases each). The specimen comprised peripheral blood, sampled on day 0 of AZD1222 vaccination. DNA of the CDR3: TGTGCCAGTACCTCCGGGACGGGCTCCTACAATGAGCAGTTCTTC. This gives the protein CASTSGTGSYNEQFF.